The 20 T cell receptor beta chains below were found in one sample sequenced in a study of OX40 agonist ivuxolimab in advanced cancers. Library preparation was by the immunoSEQ multiplex PCR assay. Here the immuneACCESS table is served through TCRdb, limited to in-frame sequences with V and J called. Missing clones are a known gap in these copies; in checked studies unresolved V genes cover under half, and the rest lacks a known reason. Counted in this sample were 70,000 to 80,000 clones; roughly 92% of them appeared once. The top ten hold about 6.6% of the sample. The input for sequencing was CD4+ or CD8+ T cells sorted from blood, taken in a trial of the OX40 agonist ivuxolimab. All receptors derive from an adult with an advanced solid tumor such as melanoma, head and neck, liver or kidney cancer.

The chain combines TRBV30 with TRBJ2-6; D is unclear. The V gene's germline CDR1 is GTSNPN and CDR2 SVGIG (reference sequence). The ends were cut back, 4 bases at V and 1 base at J, with 5 bases in the middle. This CDR3 spans 13 amino acids. This CDR3 is CAWNPSGANVLTF. The CDR3, as DNA: TGTGCCTGGAACCCATCTGGGGCCAACGTCCTGACTTTC.

The chain joins TRBV5-6 to TRBJ1-5; 7 nucleotides align to TRBD1. CDR1 is SGHDT, CDR2 YYEEEE, per germline. CDR3 length: 14 residues. V lost 8 bases, J lost 5 bases, and 10 bases stayed unmatched. CDR3: CARRQGRQDQPQHF. The CDR3 region has the DNA TGTGCCAGAAGACAGGGTAGGCAGGATCAGCCCCAGCATTTT.

This chain joins TRBV27 and TRBJ2-7, with TRBD1 identical over 9 bases. The CDR3 is 15 amino acids. Germline trimming cut 2 bases from V and 3 bases from J; bases unmatched to any gene: 5. From germline, CDR1 is MNHEY and CDR2 SMNVEV (reference sequence). CDR3 bases: TGTGCCAGCAGTTTAGGGACAGGGATAGGCTACGAGCAGTACTTC. This sequence encodes CASSLGTGIGYEQYF.

This chain joins TRBV7-2 and TRBJ2-7; unclear D gene. CDR3 size: 13 residues. The germline V gene has CDR1 SGHTA and CDR2 FQGNSA. V was pared by 3 bases and J by 4 bases, with 10 bases between. CDR3 DNA sequence: TGTGCCAGCAGCTTTGGCAGCGCATACGAGCAGTACTTC. Its translation: CASSFGSAYEQYF.

This clone has a single count. The chain uses TRBV12-2 and TRBJ2-1; the table names TRBD2, a call not compared with the DNA. TRBV12-2 is described as a pseudogene. CDR3 length: 14 residues. CDR3 residues: CAGTPGTSWYEQFF. The CDR3 DNA reads as TGTGCAGGAACCCCAGGGACTAGCTGGTATGAGCAGTTCTTC.

The chain couples TRBV29-1 to TRBJ2-7, with 7 bases that match TRBD1. This CDR3 contains 13 residues. The germline V gene encodes CDR1 SQVTM and CDR2 ANQGSEA. The V segment lost 2 bases and the J segment 4 bases; nucleotides outside the gene matches: 5. CDR3 bases: TGCAGCGTTGAAACGACAGGGATATACGAGCAGTACTTC. It yields the protein CSVETTGIYEQYF.

The V gene is TRBV7-9, the J gene TRBJ2-7; the D is unclear. V lost 4 bases to trimming and J lost 4 bases, with 17 bases between them. CDR3 length equals 15 residues. The germline gives CDR1 SEHNR, CDR2 FQNEAQ (reference sequence). CDR3 sequence: CASSSFKKGMYEQYF. The CDR3 DNA sequence: TGTGCCAGCAGCTCGTTCAAGAAAGGCATGTACGAGCAGTACTTC.

The chain couples TRBV27 to TRBJ2-1, with 9 bases fitting TRBD1. This CDR3 spans 13 amino acids. Per the germline V gene, CDR1 is MNHEY and CDR2 is SMNVEV (reference sequence). V shed 9 bases and J 4 bases; nucleotides not matched to a gene: 4. In nucleotides, the CDR3 is TGTGCCAGTTACAGGGGGCCGTACAATGAGCAGTTCTTC. Translating gives CASYRGPYNEQFF.

This chain joins TRBV7-9 and TRBJ2-5; D call uncertain. V was shortened by 4 bases and J by 4 bases, with 10 bases between the two germline ends. The length of the CDR3 is 13 residues. Germline CDR1 is SEHNR and CDR2 is FQNEAQ (reference sequence). The CDR3 region has the DNA TGTGCCAGCAGCTCACGGTGGGGAGAGACCCAGTACTTC. This encodes CASSSRWGETQYF.

The sample holds one count of this clone. V gene TRBV27 combines with J gene TRBJ1-1; a possible D gene is TRBD1 (5 bases). V gave up 3 bases and J gave up 4 bases, with 12 bases separating them. Germline values: CDR1 MNHEY, CDR2 SMNVEV (reference sequence). This CDR3 has 14 amino acids. The CDR3 DNA is TGTGCCAGCAGTTTTAAGGGTGGGGCCACTGAAGCTTTCTTT. Its protein is CASSFKGGATEAFF.

This clone was observed a single time. The chain uses TRBV11-3 and TRBJ1-3, with a weak D call TRBD1 (5 bases). Trimming shortened V by 1 base and J by 0 bases, and 10 bases separated the two germline ends. The CDR3 covers 16 residues. In germline, CDR1 is SGHNT, CDR2 YENEEA. The CDR3 region has the DNA TGTGCCAGCAGCTTAGTGGGACGGTGCTCTGGAAACACCATATATTTT. This codes for CASSLVGRCSGNTIYF.

The CDR3 reads CASSFPSFSKETQYF. The CDR3 nucleotides read TGTGCCAGCAGCTTTCCTAGCTTCTCCAAAGAGACCCAGTACTTC. This rearrangement joins TRBV5-6 to TRBJ2-5; a possible D gene is TRBD2 (5 bases). CDR1 is SGHDT and CDR2 is YYEEEE in the germline V gene. The length of the CDR3 is 15 residues. V lost 2 bases, J lost 3 bases, and 14 bases lay in between.

The chain recombines TRBV27 with TRBJ2-7; D may match TRBD1 or TRBD2 (5 bases each). Trimming cost V 1 base and J 4 bases, with 17 bases left between them. Germline V lookup: CDR1 MNHEY, CDR2 SMNVEV (reference sequence). CDR3 length: 16 residues. The DNA of the CDR3 is TGTGCCAGCAGTTTATACAGGACTGGCCAGGGTTACGAGCAGTACTTC. As protein: CASSLYRTGQGYEQYF.

The J gene is TRBJ2-1, the V gene TRBV29-1; 9 positions match TRBD2. Germline trimming cut 2 bases from V and 16 bases from J; bases unmatched to any gene: 6. This CDR3 is built from 11 residues. The germline gives CDR1 SQVTM, CDR2 ANQGSEA. Here the CDR3 reads CSVESERGVFF. As DNA, the CDR3 is TGCAGCGTTGAATCCGAGCGGGGGGTTTTCTTC.

The chain has TRBV5-8 and TRBJ1-6; D may be TRBD1 (6 bases). Germline values: CDR1 SGHTS, CDR2 YDEGEE. Trimming left V 4 bases short and J 9 bases short, with 17 bases between. This CDR3 is 15 amino acids long. This CDR3 is CASSPGYRVGSPLHF. The CDR3 DNA is TGTGCCAGCAGCCCTGGGTACAGGGTAGGTTCACCCCTCCACTTT.

The V gene is TRBV12-5, the J gene TRBJ2-7; either TRBD1 or TRBD2 may supply D (5 bases each). The CDR3 contains 14 residues. Per the germline V gene, CDR1 is LGHNT and CDR2 is FRNRAP. Between the trimmed V and J ends, which lost 2 bases and 3 bases, there was a span of 11 bases. The CDR3 DNA follows: TGTGCTAGTGGTTTGCCCGGGACGATCTACGAGCAGTACTTC. Translated, it gives CASGLPGTIYEQYF.

The chain recombines TRBV13 with TRBJ2-1, with 12 bases aligning to TRBD2. The CDR3 spans 18 residues. Germline V gene data show CDR1 as PRHDT and CDR2 as FYEKMQ (reference sequence). V gave up 3 bases and J gave up 7 bases; unmatched junction bases: 13. CDR3 bases: TGTGCCAGCAGCTTCTCGACTAGCGGGAGCCCCCTGGGGAATGAGCAGTTCTTC. Amino acid sequence: CASSFSTSGSPLGNEQFF.

The genes are TRBV27 and TRBJ2-7; D remains ambiguous. Germline values: CDR1 MNHEY, CDR2 SMNVEV (reference sequence). CDR3 length: 13 residues. CDR3 sequence reads: CACKRGDLNEQYF. Here the CDR3 DNA reads TGTGCTTGCAAGAGAGGAGACCTTAACGAGCAGTACTTC.

The genes are TRBV4-1 and TRBJ1-1; D uncertain. Germline loops: CDR1 MGHRA, CDR2 YSYEKL. V lost 4 bases to trimming and J lost 6 bases, with 15 bases between them. CDR3 size: 14 residues. CDR3 in amino acids: CASSPPGSQPEAFF. The DNA for the CDR3 is TGCGCCAGCAGCCCCCCCGGGTCCCAACCTGAAGCTTTCTTT.

V is TRBV5-1 and J is TRBJ1-2; TRBD1 matches 12 bases. The junction had 8 bases not matched to a gene; V was cut back by 3 bases and J by 5 bases. Germline CDR1 is SGHRS and CDR2 is YFSETQ. The CDR3 runs 16 residues. CDR3 nucleotides: TGCGCCAGCAGCTCCAGGGACAGGGGGCGCCAGTATGGCTACACCTTC. Protein: CASSSRDRGRQYGYTF.